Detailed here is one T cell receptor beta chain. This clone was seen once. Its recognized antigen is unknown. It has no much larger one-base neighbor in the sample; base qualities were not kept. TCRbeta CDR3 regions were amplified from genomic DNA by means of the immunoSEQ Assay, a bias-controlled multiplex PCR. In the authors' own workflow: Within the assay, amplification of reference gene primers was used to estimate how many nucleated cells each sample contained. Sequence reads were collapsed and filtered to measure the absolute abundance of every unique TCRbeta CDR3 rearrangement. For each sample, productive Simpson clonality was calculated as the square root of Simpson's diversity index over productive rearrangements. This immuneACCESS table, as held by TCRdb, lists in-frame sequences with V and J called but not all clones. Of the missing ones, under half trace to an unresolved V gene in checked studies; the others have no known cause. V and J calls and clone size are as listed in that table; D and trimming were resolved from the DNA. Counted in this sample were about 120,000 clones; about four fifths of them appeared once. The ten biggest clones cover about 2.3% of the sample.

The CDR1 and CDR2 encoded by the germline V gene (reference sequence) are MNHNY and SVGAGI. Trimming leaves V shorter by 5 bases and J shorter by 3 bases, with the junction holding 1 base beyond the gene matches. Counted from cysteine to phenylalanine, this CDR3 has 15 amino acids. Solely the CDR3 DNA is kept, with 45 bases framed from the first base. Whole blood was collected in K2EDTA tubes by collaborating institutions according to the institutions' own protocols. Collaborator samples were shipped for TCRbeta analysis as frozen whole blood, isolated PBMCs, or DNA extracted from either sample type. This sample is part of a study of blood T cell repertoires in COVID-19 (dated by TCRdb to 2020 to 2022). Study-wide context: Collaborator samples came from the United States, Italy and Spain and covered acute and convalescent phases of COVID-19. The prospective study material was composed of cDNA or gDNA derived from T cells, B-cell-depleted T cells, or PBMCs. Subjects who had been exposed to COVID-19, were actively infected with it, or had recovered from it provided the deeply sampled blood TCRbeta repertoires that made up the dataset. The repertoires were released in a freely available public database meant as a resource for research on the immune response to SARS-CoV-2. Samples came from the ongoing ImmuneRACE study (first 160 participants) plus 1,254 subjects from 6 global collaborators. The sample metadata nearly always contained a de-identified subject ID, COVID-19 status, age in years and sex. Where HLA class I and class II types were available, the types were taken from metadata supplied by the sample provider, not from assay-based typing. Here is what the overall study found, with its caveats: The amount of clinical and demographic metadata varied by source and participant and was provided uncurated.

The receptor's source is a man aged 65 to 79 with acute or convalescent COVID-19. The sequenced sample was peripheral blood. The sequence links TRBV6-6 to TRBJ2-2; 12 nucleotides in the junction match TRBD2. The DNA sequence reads TGTGCCAGCAGTCGGACTAGCGGGGACACCGGGGAGCTGTTTTTT. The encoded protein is CASSRTSGDTGELFF.